The 20 T cell receptor beta chains listed next were all sequenced from one sample in a study of Ad26.COV2.S vaccination and SARS-CoV-2 variants (dated by TCRdb to the early 2020s). The treatment or condition label of this sample denotes: 19 received Ad26.COV2.S at low or high dose, single or two shots; roughly five received placebo; per-sample allocation not given. Repertoires of vaccine and placebo recipients were sequenced from samples taken on day 63 after the first injection. The library was prepared using the immunoSEQ multiplex PCR assay. TCRdb retrieved this table from immuneACCESS and kept in-frame rearrangements only. Not all clones are present; in checked studies, unresolved V genes account for under half, and no reason is known for the remainder. The sample profile shows 200,000 to 300,000 clones; around nine tenths of them were found once. Less than 3% of the sample comes from the top ten.

The sample here was peripheral blood, taken in a trial of Ad26.COV2.S vaccine versus placebo. These receptor sequences come from a person between 18 and 59 years old who received the Ad26.COV2.S COVID-19 vaccine or a placebo.

V gene TRBV12-3 or TRBV12-4 combines with J gene TRBJ1-5; D unresolved. With 4 bases removed from V and 1 base from J, the gap between germline ends came to 5 bases. CDR3 length: 13 residues. The CDR3 bases are TGTGCCAGCAGTTATGGGAGCAATCAGCCCCAGCATTTT. The encoded protein is CASSYGSNQPQHF.

V is TRBV27 and J is TRBJ2-7, with D maybe TRBD1 (5 bases). Deletions cut 4 bases from V and 3 bases from J, with 19 bases between. The CDR3 contains 16 residues. Looked up from germline, CDR1 is MNHEY and CDR2 is SMNVEV (reference sequence). The CDR3 protein is CASSSRGSGHIYEQYV. The CDR3 DNA is TGTGCCAGCAGTTCAAGGGGATCAGGACACATCTACGAGCAGTACGTC.

CDR3 sequence (DNA): TGTGCCGCCAGTACAGGCTTGAACACTGAAGCTTTCTTT. It yields the protein CAASTGLNTEAFF. The V call is TRBV12-3 or TRBV12-4, the J call TRBJ1-1, with D perhaps matching TRBD1 (5 bases). The CDR3 has 13 residues. V lost 11 bases and J 0 bases, leaving 13 bases between the germline ends.

This clone showed up just a few times. V usage is TRBV6-6 and J usage is TRBJ1-1; D call uncertain. Germline V gene lookup returns CDR1 MNHNY and CDR2 SVGAGI (reference sequence). CDR3 length: 11 residues. The V gene lost 7 bases and the J gene lost 8 bases, with 11 bases spanning the gap. The DNA of the CDR3 is TGTGCCAGCACCCCAACGGGAGAAGCTTTCTTT. Encoded protein: CASTPTGEAFF.

This clone is termed medium-sized. J is TRBJ1-4 and V is TRBV27; 10 nucleotides line up with TRBD1. Germline CDR1 is MNHEY and CDR2 is SMNVEV (reference sequence). CDR3 length: 17 amino acids. V lost 4 bases and J lost 6; bases outside the gene matches: 11. CDR3: CASSYATGGAIHEKLFF. The CDR3 region has the DNA TGTGCCAGCAGTTACGCGACAGGGGGCGCGATACATGAAAAACTGTTTTTT.

In its sample, this clone was seen a few times. The chain links TRBV6-5 to TRBJ1-5; D possibly corresponds to TRBD1 (5 bases). This CDR3 is 15 amino acids long. Trimming left V 6 bases short and J 4 bases short, with 16 bases between. The germline V gene has CDR1 MNHEY and CDR2 SVGAGI. CDR3 nucleotides: TGTGCCAGCAGCGAGATGGGACTTTCTAATCAGCCCCAGCATTTT. This gives the protein CASSEMGLSNQPQHF.

This chain joins TRBV5-4 and TRBJ1-1; D may be TRBD1 (5 bases). The CDR3 length is 14 residues. The germline V gene encodes CDR1 SGHNT and CDR2 YYREEE (reference sequence). Trimming removed 2 bases at V and 4 bases at J, with 12 bases between. CDR3 DNA sequence: TGTGCCAGCAGCTTATGGACAAGGCGCACTGAAGCTTTCTTT. Translation: CASSLWTRRTEAFF.

This chain links TRBV30 with TRBJ1-2; TRBD1 agrees at 12 bases. The ends lost 2 bases at V and 8 bases at J; junction bases unmatched: 12. The CDR3 loop spans 16 amino acids. CDR1 and CDR2 (germline): GTSNPN, SVGIG (reference sequence). CDR3 protein: CAWSRGPGQGARGYTF. In DNA form, the CDR3 reads TGTGCCTGGAGTCGGGGGCCGGGACAGGGGGCGCGGGGCTACACCTTC.

The rearrangement joins TRBV5-4 to TRBJ2-1; 7 bases map to TRBD2. Germline trimming cut 0 bases from V and 2 bases from J; bases unmatched to any gene: 5. The CDR3 covers 16 residues. Per germline, CDR1 SGHNT and CDR2 YYREEE (reference sequence). CDR3 protein: CASSLGASGAYNEQFF. The CDR3 bases are TGTGCCAGCAGCTTGGGGGCTAGCGGAGCCTACAATGAGCAGTTCTTC.

The chain joins TRBV3-1 (or the pseudogene TRBV3-2) to TRBJ2-1; 9 bases line up with TRBD2. The CDR3 covers 16 residues. The germline CDR1 and CDR2 sequences are LGHDT and YNNKEL (reference sequence). With 1 base clipped from V and 6 bases from J, the junction kept 7 bases outside the gene matches. DNA for the CDR3: TGTGCCAGCAGCCAAGTGCACAGCGGGAGGCCCAATGAGCAGTTCTTC. This codes for CASSQVHSGRPNEQFF.

This clone came up a few times. The J gene is TRBJ2-3, the V gene TRBV5-1, with TRBD2 identical over 11 bases. Trimming cost V 1 base and J 6 bases; bases outside gene matches: 7. CDR3 length: 16 amino acids. Germline V lookup: CDR1 SGHRS, CDR2 YFSETQ. DNA of the CDR3: TGCGCCAGCAGCTTGAGTAGCGGGAGGGCCGGGGATACGCAGTATTTT. Translating it yields CASSLSSGRAGDTQYF.

The chain is built from TRBV19 and TRBJ2-1; D perhaps matches TRBD1 (5 bases). CDR1 LNHDA and CDR2 SQIVND come from the germline V gene (reference sequence). Deletions cut 4 bases from V and 0 bases from J, with 10 bases between. The CDR3 is made up of 15 amino acids. The CDR3 DNA reads TGTGCCAGTAGTACCCGACAGAGCTCCTACAATGAGCAGTTCTTC. Amino acids: CASSTRQSSYNEQFF.

The chain combines TRBV7-2 with TRBJ1-2; D is undetermined. The germline V gene encodes CDR1 SGHTA and CDR2 FQGNSA. V lost 5 bases and J lost 4, with 17 bases in between. CDR3 length: 15 amino acids. The CDR3 nucleotides read TGTGCCAGCAGCCACCGACGGAACTGGGTCTATGGCTACACCTTC. It encodes CASSHRRNWVYGYTF.

This chain joins TRBV19 and TRBJ1-2, with unresolved D. Trimming stripped 3 bases from V and 4 bases from J, with 18 bases between. The CDR3 contains 16 residues. Looked up from germline, CDR1 is LNHDA and CDR2 is SQIVND (reference sequence). The CDR3 DNA is TGTGCCAGTAGTATCTCCTCCCTGGTCAAAGCCTATGGCTACACCTTC. It encodes CASSISSLVKAYGYTF.

This clone has a single count. In DNA, the CDR3 is TGTGCCAGCAGTTACTCCTCGGTGGGGGCCAACGTCCTGACTTTC. Its protein product is CASSYSSVGANVLTF. The V call is TRBV6-2 or TRBV6-3, the J call TRBJ2-6; no clear D gene. The CDR3 sequence is 15 residues long. The V gene's germline CDR1 is MNHEY and CDR2 SVGEGT. The ends were cut back, 0 bases at V and 4 bases at J, with 7 bases in the middle.

Worth noting for this clone: The limits of the CDR3 on the DNA are not certain, so only TCRdb's listed CDR3 is given. The CDR3 loop is CASSLVGTGSFVFF. The rearrangement joins TRBV7-9 to TRBJ1-1; the D segment call TRBD1 is taken from the table without a DNA check. Per the germline V gene, CDR1 is SEHNR and CDR2 is FQNEAQ (reference sequence). A total of 14 residues make up the CDR3, ends included.

The chain recombines TRBV7-9 with TRBJ2-3, with D possibly TRBD2 on 6 matching bases. V lost 1 base to trimming and J lost 5 bases, with 13 bases between them. The CDR3 runs 15 residues. CDR1 and CDR2 (germline): SEHNR, FQNEAQ (reference sequence). The DNA of the CDR3 is TGTGCCAGCAGCTTAGGGGGGGTCCTAGGAGATACGCAGTATTTT. Protein sequence: CASSLGGVLGDTQYF.

The chain combines TRBV7-2 with TRBJ2-2, with 11 bases identical to TRBD1. Germline CDR1 is SGHTA and CDR2 is FQGNSA. Unmatched junction bases numbered 7, after V lost 9 bases and J lost 7 bases. CDR3 length equals 14 residues. The CDR3 sequence: CASKDRGLSGELFF. The DNA for the CDR3 is TGTGCCAGTAAGGACAGGGGGCTGAGCGGGGAGCTGTTTTTT.

The V call is TRBV3-1 (or the pseudogene TRBV3-2), the J call TRBJ1-5, with 9 bases aligning to TRBD1. V dropped 3 bases and J dropped 10; count of bases not matched to a gene: 1. CDR1 is LGHDT, CDR2 YNNKEL, per germline (reference sequence). CDR3 size: 12 residues. The CDR3 coding sequence is TGTGCCAGCAGCCAGGACAGGGGACCCCAGCATTTT. Protein: CASSQDRGPQHF.

The chain employs TRBV7-8 and TRBJ1-2, with 9 nucleotides matching TRBD1. This CDR3 region has 20 residues. Germline loops: CDR1 SGHVS, CDR2 FQNEAQ. After removal of 1 base from V and 4 bases from J, the junction contained 19 bases not matched to a gene. Here the CDR3 reads CASSLDGRDRGRWVSYGYTF. Written as DNA, the CDR3 is TGTGCCAGCAGCTTAGATGGCCGTGACAGGGGGAGGTGGGTGAGCTATGGCTACACCTTC.